Listed below are T cell receptor beta chains from one sample, sequenced in a study of T cell changes during pregnancy in multiple sclerosis. Using immunoSEQ multiplex PCR, the repertoire was profiled, and TCRdb retains in-frame clones only, with some absent. This repertoire shows approximately 36,000 clones, 88% found once; its top ten account for 6% to 7.5%. Sequencing used CD8+ T cells from peripheral blood mononuclear cells, obtained in the third trimester of pregnancy. These receptors were taken from a female donor with multiple sclerosis, enrolled in a pregnancy study. Each CDR3 is given with its conserved first and last residue. A D gene is named only where the DNA matches it firmly. The size field is filled for only some rows; it gives once, few, many or a size class.

clone_size j_call v_call d_call cdr3_nt cdr3_aa
once TRBJ1-6 TRBV7-8 - TGTGCCAGCAGCTCCCTCCTAAAACCCCTCCACTTT CASSSLLKPLHF
once TRBJ1-1 TRBV2 - TGTGCCAGCAGTGCTCCAGGGTGGGGGGACACTGAAGCTTTCTTT CASSAPGWGDTEAFF
- TRBJ1-2 TRBV10-3 - TGTGCCATCAGTGAGTCGAGGGGGAATGGCTACACCTTC CAISESRGNGYTF
- TRBJ2-1 TRBV30 TRBD1 TGTGCCTGGAGTAGACCTACCGGGACAGGATACAATGAGCAGTTCTTC CAWSRPTGTGYNEQFF
- TRBJ2-7 TRBV10-3 - TGTGCCATCAGTGAGTATCGGGATCGGAACGAGCAGTACTTC CAISEYRDRNEQYF
few TRBJ1-2 TRBV27 - TGTGCCAGCCTAGACGGAACCGTAGGTGGCTACACCTTC CASLDGTVGGYTF
once TRBJ1-2 TRBV7-9 - TGTGCCAGCAGTCAGGCGCCAGGGGACTACACCTTC CASSQAPGDYTF
- TRBJ2-3 TRBV10-3 TRBD2 TGTGCCATCAGCGCGCTCCTCATAGCGGGGGCACCCACAGATACGCAGTATTTT CAISALLIAGAPTDTQYF
- TRBJ2-1 TRBV2 TRBD2 TGTGCCTGTCAAAGCGGGGAGAACCACAATGAGCAGTTCTTC CACQSGENHNEQFF
- TRBJ1-6 TRBV6-5 TRBD1 TGTGCCAGCAGGAAGACAGGGGGAGGAAATTCACCCCTCCACTTT CASRKTGGGNSPLHF
- TRBJ1-1 TRBV2 TRBD1 TGTGCCAGCAGTGAAATTCGCAGGGGGCTAAATGAAGCTTTCTTT CASSEIRRGLNEAFF
once TRBJ1-4 TRBV9 - TGTGCCAGCAGCCCCAACCCGGGGGAGGAGGAAAAACTGTTTTTT CASSPNPGEEEKLFF
- TRBJ1-5 TRBV7-9 TRBD1 TGTGCCAGCAGCAAGGACAGGGCGGGCAATCAGCCCCAGCATTTT CASSKDRAGNQPQHF
- TRBJ2-7 TRBV13 TRBD2 TGTGCCAGCAGCCCGTGGACTAGGGCCTACGAGCAGTACTTC CASSPWTRAYEQYF
- TRBJ2-7 TRBV7-8 TRBD2 TGTGCCAGCAGCTTGGGGGGGGGCTCCTACGAGCAGTACTTC CASSLGGGSYEQYF
- TRBJ1-2 TRBV28 - TGTGCCAGCACACTAACTGACCTCTATGGCTACACCTTC CASTLTDLYGYTF
- TRBJ1-1 TRBV5-4 - TGTGCCAGCAGCTTGGTCGAGGGCGGTGAAGCTTTCTTT CASSLVEGGEAFF
- TRBJ1-1 TRBV9 TRBD1 TGTGCCAGCAGCGTAGGCCCCCGACAGGGGTCTAGCGTAAACACTGAAGCTTTCTTT CASSVGPRQGSSVNTEAFF
- TRBJ2-7 TRBV4-3 TRBD2 TGCGCCAGCAGCCAAGGTCGTCGCGGGGGGAGCTACGAGCAGTACTTC CASSQGRRGGSYEQYF
- TRBJ1-6 TRBV11-2 TRBD1 TGTGCCAGCAGCTGGACAGGGCTGAACTCCTATAATTCACCCCTCCACTTT CASSWTGLNSYNSPLHF